A single T cell receptor beta chain is shown here with its context. This clonotype was seen only a few times. Its antigen remains unidentified. Base qualities are missing; no much larger clone stands one base away. The sample originates from a study of response to subunit inactivated influenza vaccine (dated by TCRdb to the late 2010s). Describing the broader study: To follow how T cells responded to a trivalent subunit inactivated influenza vaccine, the researchers relied on deep quantitative profiling of the T cell receptor repertoire.

The CDR3, from cysteine to phenylalanine, totals 16 residues. Only the CDR3 DNA stays, 48 bases, in frame from base 1. Trimming takes 5 bases off V and 2 bases off J; junction bases not matched to a gene: 8. From a lookup of the germline V gene, CDR1 and CDR2 are LGHNA and YSLEER. The library was built by means of RT-PCR. Instrument on record: Illumina HiSeq 2500. Using fastp trimming at Q25 and MiXCR clonotype assembly, TCRdb reanalyzed the public sequencing data and kept in-frame beta chains. All rows with the same CDR3 protein become a single entry with the most common DNA and genes. The sample table holds about 540,000 distinct CDR3 sequences, of which around 21% were seen once. 2.5% to 3% of the sample belongs to the ten largest clones. Broad study findings and their caveats: The authors suggested that each seasonal influenza vaccination may recruit only a limited number of new T cells.

The same sample was also used in a study of T cells expressing NK-cell markers. As the second paper documents: 5'RACE template switching, by which a universal primer site and unique molecular identifiers were added, was used to make TCR beta cDNA libraries. Three sorted T-cell subsets (CD3+CD56+NKG2C+, CD3+CD56+NKG2C- and CD3+CD56-NKG2C+) from fewer than 10 donors had their TCR beta-chain repertoires profiled. Seven of the eight sequenced donors were HCMV-seropositive and one was HCMV-seronegative. To restrict sorting to alphabetaTCR-expressing T cells, an anti-gammadeltaTCR antibody was added in several experiments. In six donors, the dominant CD3+CD56+NKG2C+ clonotypes were found to rank among the top 10 CD8+ clonotypes and to make up about 1.0-7.5% of CD8+ T cells. Those dominant clonotypes were again the most abundant among CD3+CD56-NKG2C+ cells in a handful of donors, at roughly 25-60.1%. It remained unclear whether the expanded NKG2C-expressing T cell clones were specific for HCMV antigens. Randomly selected healthy volunteers, three men and five women, were used as the eight sequenced donors. To determine HCMV serostatus, a commercial ELISA kit was used to detect HCMV-specific IgG in serum. Peripheral blood mononuclear cells were isolated from blood by Ficoll density gradient centrifugation. Using Miltenyi isolation kits, CD4+ and CD8+ T cells were isolated from PBMC through magnetic immunoseparation. Synthesis of cDNA was primed from the TCR beta constant segment and was followed by two consecutive PCR amplification steps. Sequencing of the libraries produced 2 x 150 bp reads on Illumina HiSeq 2000/2500, MiSeq or NextSeq. Reads were demultiplexed and grouped by UMI with MIGEC, and clonotypes were assembled and quantified with MiTCR. To remove erroneous sequences, TCR cDNA sequences were retained only when supported by two or more reads. The tcR package was used for downstream repertoire analysis, with clonotypes matched between fractions based on CDR3 nucleotide sequence plus V segment. Antigen specificity was annotated against VDJdb with VDJmatch, allowing one amino acid substitution in CDR3.

This TCR was recovered from a man aged 50-60 years who received an inactivated influenza vaccine. Donor details come from another sample of the same person, matched by shared clones. In this chain, TRBV4-3 is recombined with TRBJ2-1, with 8 bases in between that match TRBD2. The sample in question was CD4+ T cells sorted from PBMCs, obtained 11 to 12 days after vaccination. The nucleotide sequence reads TGCGCCAGCAGCTTACGTAAGCGGGGGCCCTACAATGAGCAGTTCTTC. Protein translation: CASSLRKRGPYNEQFF.